This entry lists 29 T cell receptor beta chains sequenced from one sample in a study of regulatory T cells in long-lasting Graves disease. The sample's time point: newly diagnosed GD, antithyroid drugs for less than 3 months. RNA isolated from PBMCs was used to make the TCR library. Through Arm-PCR of CDR3 regions and iRepertoire HTBI primers, TCR beta libraries were built. Via MiXCR, TCRdb re-called the multiplex PCR reads, giving one row per CDR3 protein. In the table there are 250,000 or so distinct CDR3 sequences, approximately 20% of which are singletons. This sample also belongs to another study, concerning T cells in Graves' hyperthyroidism and ophthalmopathy.

The sample here was peripheral blood mononuclear cells (PBMCs), taken at new diagnosis, from a patient treated with antithyroid drugs. Receptors were obtained from a woman aged 30 to 39 with Graves disease.

This clonotype has a single count. Since a far larger clone is one base different, this is likely a read error. The gene calls are TRBV12-3 or TRBV12-4 and TRBJ1-2; D unresolved. The CDR3 runs to 15 residues. V was cut by 6 bases and J by 2 bases, with 16 bases left in between. The CDR3 spells CASSRKGIDNYGYTF. Written as DNA, the CDR3 is TGTGCCAGCAGCCGGAAGGGAATTGACAACTATGGCTACACCTTC.

This clonotype was detected many times. This chain connects TRBV7-2 to TRBJ1-6, with TRBD1 as a possible D gene (5 bases). V was cut by 5 bases and J by 7 bases, with 15 bases left in between. In germline, CDR1 is SGHTA, CDR2 FQGNSA. The CDR3 runs 15 residues. The CDR3 sequence: CASSPTWGRNSPLHF. CDR3 DNA sequence: TGTGCCAGCAGCCCCACGTGGGGCCGGAATTCACCCCTCCACTTT.

This clonotype showed up many times. This chain joins TRBV6-2 or TRBV6-3 and TRBJ2-5; 11 bases match TRBD1. The germline V gene encodes CDR1 MNHEY and CDR2 SVGEGT. CDR3 length equals 15 residues. V dropped 2 bases and J dropped 4; count of bases not matched to a gene: 3. The CDR3 reads CASSYLGTGGETQYF. The CDR3 coding sequence is TGTGCCAGCAGTTACCTCGGGACAGGGGGAGAGACCCAGTACTTC.

This clonotype appeared many times. The chain employs TRBV20-1 and TRBJ2-5; 9 nucleotides line up with TRBD2. J lost 4 bases, V lost 3 bases, and 12 bases had no gene match. CDR3 size: 16 residues. CDR1 and CDR2 (germline): DFQATT, SNEGSKA (reference sequence). This chain's CDR3 is CSASFSGGVQRETQYF. CDR3 nucleotides: TGCAGTGCTAGTTTTAGCGGGGGTGTACAGCGAGAGACCCAGTACTTC.

The rearrangement links TRBV20-1 to TRBJ2-5; perhaps TRBD2 as D (5 bases). CDR1 and CDR2 (germline): DFQATT, SNEGSKA (reference sequence). Trimming took 1 base from V and 3 from J, leaving 12 bases between them. The CDR3 contains 14 residues. In DNA form, the CDR3 reads TGCAGTGCTAGAGTCTCAGCGGCCGAAGAGACCCAGTACTTC. It specifies CSARVSAAEETQYF.

Only a few counts were recorded for this clonotype. Possible read error: a much larger clone is one base away. The rearrangement uses TRBV12-3 or TRBV12-4 and TRBJ2-1, with unresolved D. The CDR3 is 12 residues long. Trimming left V 6 bases short and J 2 bases short, with 5 bases between. CDR3 in DNA: TGTGCCAGCAGCTTAACCTACAATGAGCAGTTCTTC. Encoded protein: CASSLTYNEQFF.

This clonotype was seen repeatedly, ten times or more. The chain recombines TRBV7-2 with TRBJ1-6, with D possibly TRBD1 on 6 matching bases. Germline CDR1 SGHTA, CDR2 FQGNSA. The V and J ends lost 5 bases and 7 bases respectively, with 12 bases between them. The CDR3 is 14 amino acids. CDR3: CASSLRQVNSPLHF. As DNA, the CDR3 is TGTGCCAGCAGCCTGCGACAGGTCAATTCACCCCTCCACTTT.

The table lists this clonotype with many counts. The J gene is TRBJ1-2, the V gene TRBV7-9, with 9 bases aligning to TRBD1. Germline lookup yields CDR1 SEHNR and CDR2 FQNEAQ (reference sequence). Trimming removed 1 base from V and 2 bases from J; junction bases left unmatched: 8. The CDR3 runs to 17 residues. CDR3 DNA sequence: TGTGCCAGCAGCTTAGGCGACCCGGACAGGGGAAACTATGGCTACACCTTC. Residues: CASSLGDPDRGNYGYTF.

In the case of this clonotype: The CDR3 carries no conserved terminal phenylalanine or tryptophan, so it likely arises from a read error. The chain is built from TRBV20-1 and TRBJ2-2; 14 positions agree with TRBD2. This CDR3 is built from 14 residues. Trimming cost V 4 bases and J 6 bases; bases outside gene matches: 1. CDR1 DFQATT and CDR2 SNEGSKA come from the germline V gene (reference sequence). Here the CDR3 reads CSAKTSGGAGELFL. The CDR3 DNA sequence: TGCAGTGCTAAGACTAGCGGGGGGGCCGGGGAGCTGTTTTTA.

This clonotype was seen ten or more times. The CDR3 DNA reads as TGTGCCAGCAGCATGGGACTAGCGGGGACCACAGATACGCAGTATTTT. Its protein product is CASSMGLAGTTDTQYF. V and J are TRBV9 and TRBJ2-3; TRBD2 agrees at 13 bases. Germline lookup yields CDR1 SGDLS and CDR2 YYNGEE. The CDR3 loop spans 16 amino acids. V lost 4 bases and J lost 2; bases outside the gene matches: 4.

This clonotype was observed many times. This chain joins TRBV7-9 and TRBJ2-3; no definite D call. Trimming took 1 base from V and 4 from J, leaving 15 bases between them. This CDR3 is 16 amino acids long. Germline V gene data show CDR1 as SEHNR and CDR2 as FQNEAQ (reference sequence). CDR3 coding DNA: TGTGCCAGCAGCTTAGTATCAGGTTCGCTGGCAGATACGCAGTATTTT. Translated, it gives CASSLVSGSLADTQYF.

This clonotype was counted many times. The V call is TRBV11-2, the J call TRBJ1-3; D is perhaps TRBD1 (6 bases). Per germline, CDR1 SGHAT and CDR2 FQNNGV. The CDR3 runs 16 residues. Trimming pared 5 bases from V and 0 bases from J, leaving 14 bases between. Written as DNA, the CDR3 is TGTGCCAGCAGCCCTACATGGGGGGCCTCTGGAAACACCATATATTTT. As protein: CASSPTWGASGNTIYF.

The table lists this clonotype with a few counts. The gene calls are TRBV4-1 and TRBJ1-2; D might be TRBD1 (6 bases). CDR3 length: 18 residues. CDR1 is MGHRA, CDR2 YSYEKL, per germline. V lost 2 bases, J lost 5 bases, and 24 bases lay in between. CDR3 sequence reads: CASSQSPLNRVMKYGYTF. The DNA of the CDR3 is TGCGCCAGCAGCCAATCCCCCCTCAACAGGGTAATGAAGTATGGCTACACCTTC.

The chain has TRBV19 and TRBJ1-6, with a tentative D call TRBD1 (5 bases). Per the germline V gene, CDR1 is LNHDA and CDR2 is SQIVND (reference sequence). The CDR3 runs to 14 residues. Trimming removed 9 bases from V and 9 bases from J, with 18 bases in between. For the CDR3, the DNA is TGTGCCAGCGCACCCTTGGGGCCGGGTTCACCCCTCCACTTT. Encoded protein: CASAPLGPGSPLHF.

The J gene is TRBJ1-2, the V gene TRBV5-6; 8 nucleotides line up with TRBD1. Trimming at V came to 0 bases and at J to 4 bases, leaving 5 bases not matched to a gene. The germline V gene encodes CDR1 SGHDT and CDR2 YYEEEE. The CDR3 consists of 15 residues. DNA for the CDR3: TGTGCCAGCAGCTTGGCCGGACAGGGAACCTATGGCTACACCTTC. Translated, it gives CASSLAGQGTYGYTF.

The chain links TRBV4-1 to TRBJ2-1; tentative D call: TRBD1 (8 bases). Looked up from germline, CDR1 is MGHRA and CDR2 is YSYEKL. V lost 4 bases and J lost 3, with 16 bases in between. The CDR3 has 16 residues. The CDR3 bases are TGCGCCAGCAGCCCACAGGGGGGGGGTGGCTACAATGAGCAGTTCTTC. It specifies CASSPQGGGGYNEQFF.

In its sample, this clonotype was seen many times. The chain combines TRBV20-1 with TRBJ2-7; 8 bases line up with TRBD2. Germline V gene data show CDR1 as DFQATT and CDR2 as SNEGSKA (reference sequence). The J segment lost 2 bases and the V segment lost 4 bases, leaving 10 bases of the junction unmatched. CDR3 length: 15 amino acids. The CDR3 DNA sequence: TGCAGTGCTACCCGGGGGGGGCTGGGCCCCTACGAGCAGTACTTC. Translated: CSATRGGLGPYEQYF.

There are many counts of this clonotype. CDR3 protein: CASSPPGTSGGAFF. The CDR3 DNA reads TGTGCCAGCAGCCCTCCCGGGACTAGCGGGGGGGCGTTCTTC. The chain employs TRBV7-8 and TRBJ2-1, with TRBD2 matching over 16 bases. Germline V lookup: CDR1 SGHVS, CDR2 FQNEAQ. J gave up 15 bases and V 5 bases, and 7 bases lay outside the gene matches. The CDR3 contains 14 residues.

This clonotype was seen at least ten times. The chain is built from TRBV13 and TRBJ2-3; the match to TRBD2 covers 16 bases. The junction had 8 bases not matched to a gene; V was cut back by 2 bases and J by 0 bases. The CDR3 has 20 residues. Per the germline V gene, CDR1 is PRHDT and CDR2 is FYEKMQ (reference sequence). As DNA, the CDR3 is TGTGCCAGCAGCTTACCGGTGATGGGACTAGCGGGGGGGAGCACAGATACGCAGTATTTT. Encoded protein: CASSLPVMGLAGGSTDTQYF.

This clonotype was counted many times. The V and J genes are TRBV12-3 or TRBV12-4 and TRBJ2-1, with 8 bases that match TRBD2. J gave up 6 bases and V 4 bases, and 2 bases lay outside the gene matches. The CDR3 covers 13 residues. CDR3 sequence: CASSSGGVNEQFF. In DNA, the CDR3 is TGTGCCAGCAGTTCGGGGGGGGTCAATGAGCAGTTCTTC.

The V and J genes are TRBV6-5 and TRBJ2-2; D is undetermined. CDR1 and CDR2 from the germline V gene are MNHEY and SVGAGI. This CDR3 is 15 amino acids long. Trimming pared 2 bases from V and 1 base from J, leaving 8 bases between. The CDR3 loop reads CASSYLVGNTGELFF. In DNA, the CDR3 is TGTGCCAGCAGTTACCTCGTAGGGAACACCGGGGAGCTGTTTTTT.

V gene TRBV7-8 combines with J gene TRBJ1-1; D unclear. Germline assignment: CDR1 SGHVS and CDR2 FQNEAQ. V shed 1 base and J shed 0 bases, with 15 bases lying between them. The CDR3 runs 17 residues. The CDR3 DNA reads TGTGCCAGCAGCTTAGGATATAGGGCAGGCTTGAACACTGAAGCTTTCTTT. Protein: CASSLGYRAGLNTEAFF. Full variable domain (remainder filled in from reference TRBV7-8 and TRBJ1-1): GAGVSQSPRYKVAKRGQDVALRCDPISGHVSLFWYQQALGQGPEFLTYFQNEAQLDKSGLPSDRFFAERPEGSVSTLKIQRTQQEDSAVYLCASSLGYRAGLNTEAFFGQGTRLTVV.

This clonotype was seen repeatedly, ten times or more. J is TRBJ2-5 and V is TRBV11-2, with no clear D. In germline, CDR1 is SGHAT, CDR2 FQNNGV. This CDR3 contains 12 residues. V was shortened by 1 base and J by 5 bases, with 5 bases between the two germline ends. Here the CDR3 reads CASSLVAETQYF. In DNA form, the CDR3 reads TGTGCCAGCAGCTTAGTTGCGGAGACCCAGTACTTC.

This clonotype was seen many times. The rearrangement uses TRBV18 and TRBJ2-7; D is possibly TRBD1 (5 bases). The CDR3 consists of 16 residues. Germline CDR1 KGHSH, CDR2 LQKENI. The V end was cut by 8 bases, the J end by 0 bases, with 20 bases between. This chain's CDR3 is CASARSQGPSSYEQYF. The CDR3 DNA follows: TGTGCCAGCGCACGATCCCAGGGCCCTAGCTCCTACGAGCAGTACTTC.

In its sample, this clonotype was seen many times. V and J are TRBV27 and TRBJ1-2, with no clear D. The CDR3 sequence is 12 residues long. The germline V and J ends were trimmed by 3 bases and 5 bases, with 7 bases remaining between them. CDR1 and CDR2 (germline): MNHEY, SMNVEV (reference sequence). CDR3 sequence: CASSFRQYGYTF. In nucleotides, the CDR3 is TGTGCCAGCAGTTTCCGACAATATGGCTACACCTTC.

This clonotype was recorded at least ten times. The rearrangement uses TRBV6-2 or TRBV6-3 and TRBJ2-5; 12 nucleotides line up with TRBD1. Trimming at V came to 6 bases and at J to 4 bases, leaving 3 bases not matched to a gene. The CDR3 covers 14 residues. Germline CDR1 MNHEY, CDR2 SVGEGT. CDR3 in amino acids: CASRGQGAGETQYF. CDR3 bases: TGTGCCAGCAGGGGACAGGGGGCAGGAGAGACCCAGTACTTC.

This clonotype was counted ten times or more. The V call is TRBV3-1, the J call TRBJ1-2; 11 bases align to TRBD1. The V and J ends lost 7 bases and 2 bases, in that order; junction bases with no gene match: 6. Per the germline V gene, CDR1 is LGHDT and CDR2 is YNNKEL (reference sequence). This CDR3 has 15 amino acids. CDR3 in amino acids: CASKTGTGGNYGYTF. CDR3 DNA: TGTGCCAGCAAAACCGGGACAGGGGGAAACTATGGCTACACCTTC. Combining the CDR3 with reference TRBV3-1 and TRBJ1-2 gives the whole variable domain DTAVSQTPKYLVTQMGNDKSIKCEQNLGHDTMYWYKQDSKKFLKIMFSYNNKELIINETVPNRFSPKSPDKAHLNLHINSLELGDSAVYFCASKTGTGGNYGYTFGSGTRLTVV.

This clonotype was counted ten times or more. V and J are TRBV20-1 and TRBJ1-4; 9 bases map to TRBD1. CDR3 length equals 15 residues. V lost 6 bases to trimming and J lost 8 bases; unmatched junction nucleotides: 13. The germline CDR1 and CDR2 sequences are DFQATT and SNEGSKA (reference sequence). The CDR3 region has the DNA TGCAGTGCCCAAGCCCCGGGACAGGGCTCCGAAAAACTGTTTTTT. Protein sequence: CSAQAPGQGSEKLFF.

This clonotype was recorded at least ten times. One junction end does not reproduce the germline sequence, and a read error may be involved. The gene calls are TRBV5-5 and TRBJ1-1; D is possibly TRBD1 (5 bases). The CDR3 has 15 amino acids. Germline CDR1 and CDR2: SGHKS and YYEKEE (reference sequence). The CDR3 coding sequence is TGCGCCAGCAGCTTTGGGCAGGGCCGAAACACTGAAGCTTTCTTT. Translated: CASSFGQGRNTEAFF.